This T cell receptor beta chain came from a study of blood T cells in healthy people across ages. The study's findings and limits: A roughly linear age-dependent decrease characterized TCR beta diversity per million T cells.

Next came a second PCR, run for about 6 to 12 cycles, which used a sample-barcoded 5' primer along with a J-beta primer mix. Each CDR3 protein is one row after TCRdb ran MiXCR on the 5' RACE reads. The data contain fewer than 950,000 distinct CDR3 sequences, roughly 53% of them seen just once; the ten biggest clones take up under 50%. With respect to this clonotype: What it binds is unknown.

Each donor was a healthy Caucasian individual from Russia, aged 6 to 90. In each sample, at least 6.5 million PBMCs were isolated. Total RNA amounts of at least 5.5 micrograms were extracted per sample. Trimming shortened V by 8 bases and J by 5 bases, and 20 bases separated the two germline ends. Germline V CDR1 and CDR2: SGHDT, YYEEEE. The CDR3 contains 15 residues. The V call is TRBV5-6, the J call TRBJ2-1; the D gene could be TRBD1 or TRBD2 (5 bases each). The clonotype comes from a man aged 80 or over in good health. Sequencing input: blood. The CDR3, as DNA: TGTGCCAGTACCGGTTTTGGGGGAGTGAACAATGAGCAGTTCTTC. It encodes CASTGFGGVNNEQFF.